Listed here are 11 T cell receptor beta chains from one sample, sequenced in a study of regulatory T cells in long-lasting Graves disease. Both iRepertoire HTBI primers and Arm-PCR of CDR3 regions were used to build the TCR beta libraries. Via MiXCR, TCRdb re-called the multiplex PCR reads, giving one row per CDR3 protein. The table shows 530,000 or so distinct CDR3 sequences, with roughly 13% occurring only once. The time point was: newly diagnosed GD, antithyroid drugs for less than 3 months. From RNA extracted from PBMCs, the TCR library was made. These same data were also listed under a study on T cells in Graves' hyperthyroidism and ophthalmopathy.

Here the sequenced sample was peripheral blood mononuclear cells (PBMCs), taken at new diagnosis, from a patient treated with antithyroid drugs. Receptors originate from a man in his thirties or forties with Graves disease.

This clonotype has ten or more counts. This chain uses TRBV27 with TRBJ1-3, with a tentative D call TRBD1 (5 bases). V lost 4 bases and J 2 bases, leaving 12 bases between the germline ends. The germline CDR1 and CDR2 sequences are MNHEY and SMNVEV (reference sequence). This CDR3 has 15 amino acids. CDR3 amino acids: CASSSLGTAGNTIYF. Here the CDR3 DNA reads TGTGCCAGCAGTTCCTTAGGGACGGCTGGAAACACCATATATTTT.

This chain connects TRBV6-9 to TRBJ1-5; no clear D gene. Germline CDR1 and CDR2: MNHGY and SVAAGI. The CDR3 contains 12 residues. V lost 3 bases, J lost 9 bases, and 9 bases lay in between. CDR3 sequence (DNA): TGTGCCAGCAGTTACGGCCCGGCGCCCCAGCATTTT. Its translation: CASSYGPAPQHF.

The J gene is TRBJ1-5, the V gene TRBV6-1, with D maybe TRBD1 (5 bases). This CDR3 is built from 13 residues. Trimming stripped 8 bases from V and 3 bases from J, with 11 bases between. CDR1 and CDR2 (germline): MNHNS, SASEGT. CDR3 in DNA: TGTGCCAGCGGGACGGAAACCAATCAGCCCCAGCATTTT. Translating gives CASGTETNQPQHF.

This clonotype was detected once. A much larger clone is a single base away; this may be a read error. DNA for the CDR3: TGTGCCAGCAGCTTAAAGCGGCAGGGGGCGCAGACTTTCTTT. Its protein is CASSLKRQGAQTFF. The genes are TRBV7-3 and TRBJ1-1; 8 nucleotides align to TRBD1. CDR3 length: 14 residues. CDR1 and CDR2 from the germline V gene are SGHTA and FQGTGA. The J segment lost 12 bases and the V segment lost 1 base, leaving 10 bases of the junction unmatched. The full variable domain, in which reference TRBV7-3 and TRBJ1-1 provide the parts outside the CDR3, is GAGVSQTPSNKVTEKGKYVELRCDPISGHTALYWYRQSLGQGPEFLIYFQGTGAADDSGLPNDRFFAVRPEGSVSTLKIQRTERGDSAVYLCASSLKRQGAQTFFGQGTRLTVV.

The sample holds many counts of this clonotype. The chain carries TRBV7-8 and TRBJ2-1; TRBD2 aligns across 7 bases. The CDR3 spans 13 residues. CDR1 is SGHVS, CDR2 FQNEAQ, per germline. V shed 7 bases, J shed 8 bases, and the junction held 8 bases outside the gene matches. CDR3 bases: TGTGCCAGCACCAGCGGGGTACTCGATGAGCAGTTCTTC. It specifies CASTSGVLDEQFF.

In DNA form, the CDR3 reads TGTGCCAGCAGCCAAGGTATGGCGGGTACCCGGATGATCGAGCAGTACTTC. Residues: CASSQGMAGTRMIEQYF. The chain uses TRBV3-1 and TRBJ2-7; TRBD2 might be the D (5 bases). V lost 1 base, J lost 6 bases, and 22 bases lay in between. Germline V gives CDR1 LGHDT, CDR2 YNNKEL (reference sequence). The CDR3 is 17 amino acids.

This clonotype was seen ten or more times. The chain carries TRBV24-1 and TRBJ2-3; tentative D call: TRBD2 (5 bases). The V gene's germline CDR1 is KGHDR and CDR2 SFDVKD. With 9 bases removed from V and 2 bases from J, the gap between germline ends came to 20 bases. CDR3 length: 16 amino acids. CDR3 amino acids: CATGDSRDSPTDTQYF. CDR3 in DNA: TGTGCCACCGGGGATAGCCGGGATTCCCCCACAGATACGCAGTATTTT.

This chain links TRBV4-1 with TRBJ2-2, with 11 bases that match TRBD2. Germline loops: CDR1 MGHRA, CDR2 YSYEKL. The CDR3 covers 20 residues. Losses at the gene ends were 1 base for V and 6 bases for J; bases not matched to a gene: 16. The CDR3 sequence is CASSQGGLAGGPGRAGELFF. Written as DNA, the CDR3 is TGCGCCAGCAGCCAAGGGGGTTTAGCGGGAGGGCCAGGTAGGGCCGGGGAGCTGTTTTTT.

This clonotype appeared many times. V and J are TRBV10-2 and TRBJ1-1, with 8 bases identical to TRBD1. The CDR3 sequence is 13 residues long. J gave up 1 base and V 7 bases, and 2 bases lay outside the gene matches. Germline V CDR1 and CDR2: WSHSY, SAAADI. The CDR3 DNA reads as TGCGCCAGCAAGGGACAGGAGAACACTGAAGCTTTCTTT. Encoded protein: CASKGQENTEAFF.

The chain has TRBV29-1 and TRBJ1-2, with 9 nucleotides matching TRBD1. V shed 3 bases and J 7 bases; nucleotides not matched to a gene: 3. Germline loops: CDR1 SQVTM, CDR2 ANQGSEA. The CDR3 extends over 12 amino acids. This chain's CDR3 is CSVDVTGGGYTF. The CDR3 DNA reads as TGCAGCGTTGACGTGACAGGGGGTGGCTACACCTTC.

This clonotype was picked up many times. The V gene is TRBV2, the J gene TRBJ2-2, with D tentatively TRBD1 (5 bases). Trimming removed 4 bases at V and 2 bases at J, with 8 bases between. The CDR3 spans 14 residues. Germline V CDR1 and CDR2: SNHLY, FYNNEI. The CDR3 bases are TGTGCCAGCAGTGGACAGCTTAACACCGGGGAGCTGTTTTTT. Encoded protein: CASSGQLNTGELFF.